This entry lists 5 T cell receptor beta chains sequenced from one sample in a study of T cell responses to AZD1222 COVID-19 vaccine. The protocol was immunoSEQ multiplex PCR, while the TCRdb copy is restricted to in-frame clones and leaves out a portion. The sample contains about 130,000 clones, about 94% of which appear only once. Specimen: peripheral blood, collected on day 0 of AZD1222 vaccination. All receptors come from an adult in good health.

This chain uses TRBV11-2 with TRBJ1-2; tentatively, D is TRBD1 (6 bases). CDR3 size: 15 residues. V was pared by 5 bases and J by 2 bases, with 15 bases between. In germline, CDR1 is SGHAT, CDR2 FQNNGV. The CDR3 loop is CASSPPRDTNYGYTF. The CDR3 nucleotides read TGTGCCAGCAGCCCCCCCCGGGACACCAACTATGGCTACACCTTC.

This chain links TRBV18 with TRBJ1-1, with D possibly being TRBD1 (6 bases). With 2 bases removed from V and 5 bases from J, the gap between germline ends came to 18 bases. The germline gives CDR1 KGHSH, CDR2 LQKENI. The CDR3 has 16 residues. The CDR3, as DNA: TGTGCCAGCTCACCAATCCCCCCCAGGGGTGAAACTGAAGCTTTCTTT. Its translation: CASSPIPPRGETEAFF.

The chain recombines TRBV6-5 with TRBJ2-3; maybe TRBD1 (5 bases). Per germline, CDR1 MNHEY and CDR2 SVGAGI. V gave up 2 bases and J gave up 4 bases, with 7 bases separating them. The CDR3 has 13 residues. The CDR3 coding sequence is TGTGCCAGCAGTTACCCCAGGGCAGATACGCAGTATTTT. It yields the protein CASSYPRADTQYF.

The chain is built from TRBV7-6 and TRBJ2-5, with D unresolved. CDR1 and CDR2 (germline): SGHVS, FNYEAQ. Trimming took 4 bases from V and 5 from J, leaving 5 bases between them. This CDR3 spans 11 amino acids. CDR3: CASSSLETQYF. The CDR3 region has the DNA TGTGCCAGCAGCTCCCTTGAGACCCAGTACTTC.

The gene calls are TRBV3-1 (or the pseudogene TRBV3-2) and TRBJ1-2; TRBD1 agrees at 9 bases. Germline V gene data show CDR1 as LGHDT and CDR2 as YNNKEL (reference sequence). This CDR3 spans 13 amino acids. V gave up 4 bases and J gave up 14 bases; unmatched junction bases: 11. CDR3 in DNA: TGTGCCAGCAGCCCACCGGGACAGGGTCGCGGGACCTTC. Protein sequence: CASSPPGQGRGTF.